The 27 T cell receptor beta chains presented below share a single source sample, sequenced in a study of spatial heterogeneity in lung cancer. Documented time point: sample taken at primary tumor resection. The study sequenced unsorted whole RNA from tumor, nontumor lung or frozen PBMC. TCRdb reprocessed the 5' RACE reads with MiXCR, giving one entry per CDR3 protein. The data show about 26,000 distinct CDR3 sequences, roughly 12% seen once. The sequenced sample was PBMCs, obtained at surgery. These receptors all stem from a female donor with early-stage non-small cell lung cancer.

This clonotype has ten or more counts. This rearrangement joins TRBV15 to TRBJ1-3; TRBD1 is a possible D gene (5 bases). The length of the CDR3 is 16 residues. The V gene's germline CDR1 is LNHNV and CDR2 YYDKDF (reference sequence). V shed 4 bases and J shed 5 bases, with 18 bases lying between them. The CDR3 region is CATSTPPPGPRNTIYF. CDR3 sequence (DNA): TGTGCCACCAGCACCCCTCCCCCGGGACCGAGAAACACCATATATTTT.

This clonotype was recorded at least ten times. This sequence joins TRBV6-6 and TRBJ1-1; D ambiguous. Germline CDR1 reads MNHNY; CDR2 reads SVGAGI (reference sequence). The CDR3 contains 11 residues. The ends were cut back, 6 bases at V and 3 bases at J, with 5 bases in the middle. The CDR3 DNA reads TGTGCCAGCAGCCGCCACACTGAAGCTTTCTTT. Translation gives CASSRHTEAFF.

There are many counts of this clonotype. The chain has TRBV4-2 and TRBJ1-2; a weak D match, TRBD1 (6 bases). Germline CDR1 LGHNA, CDR2 YNFKEQ. V was shortened by 0 bases and J by 4 bases, with 15 bases between the two germline ends. This CDR3 comprises 16 residues. CDR3: CASSQDIQQGTYGYTF. The CDR3 coding sequence is TGTGCCAGCAGCCAAGATATCCAACAGGGAACCTATGGCTACACCTTC.

This clonotype was observed at least ten times. The CDR3 reads CASSPPPGTNTGELFF. CDR3 DNA sequence: TGTGCCAGCAGCCCTCCCCCCGGGACGAACACCGGGGAGCTGTTTTTT. The chain is built from TRBV7-9 and TRBJ2-2, with a weak D call TRBD2 (5 bases). Germline assignment: CDR1 SEHNR and CDR2 FQNEAQ (reference sequence). The V end was cut by 5 bases, the J end by 0 bases, with 13 bases between. The CDR3 sequence is 16 residues long.

This clonotype has at least ten counts. The chain joins TRBV29-1 to TRBJ2-3, with D perhaps matching TRBD1 or TRBD2 (6 bases each). The V end lost 3 bases, the J end lost 3 bases, and 13 bases lay between the germline ends. The CDR3 is 14 residues long. Germline V gene lookup returns CDR1 SQVTM and CDR2 ANQGSEA. The CDR3 is CSVEVQGRTDTQYF. As DNA, the CDR3 is TGCAGCGTTGAGGTCCAGGGGAGGACAGATACGCAGTATTTT.

This clonotype was seen repeatedly, ten times or more. The gene calls are TRBV4-3 and TRBJ2-1, with 8 bases fitting TRBD2. CDR3 length: 15 amino acids. The V gene end was trimmed by 0 bases and the J gene end by 4 bases; junction bases not matched to a gene: 2. Germline V CDR1 and CDR2: LGHNA, YSLEER. CDR3 sequence (DNA): TGCGCCAGCAGCCAAGAGAGCGGGAGATACAATGAGCAGTTCTTC. Protein sequence: CASSQESGRYNEQFF.

This clonotype was counted ten times or more. The chain couples TRBV10-3 to TRBJ2-3; D possibly uses TRBD1 or TRBD2 (5 bases each). V lost 8 bases, J lost 3 bases, and 15 bases lay in between. The CDR3 loop spans 14 amino acids. Germline loops: CDR1 ENHRY, CDR2 SYGVKD. CDR3 coding DNA: TGTGCCATCGGCCGCAGGGAGTCTACAGATACGCAGTATTTT. It encodes CAIGRRESTDTQYF.

The chain links TRBV4-1 to TRBJ1-2, with D perhaps TRBD1 (5 bases). In germline, CDR1 is MGHRA, CDR2 YSYEKL. V lost 2 bases and J 4 bases, leaving 11 bases between the germline ends. This CDR3 has 14 residues. CDR3 sequence reads: CASSQPPGSYGYTF. As DNA, the CDR3 is TGCGCCAGCAGCCAACCACCAGGGAGCTATGGCTACACCTTC.

Only a few counts were recorded for this clonotype. This chain connects TRBV12-3 or TRBV12-4 to TRBJ2-3; D assignment may be TRBD1 or TRBD2 (5 bases each). V lost 3 bases and J 0 bases, leaving 7 bases between the germline ends. This CDR3 is built from 14 residues. CDR3: CASSFGASTDTQYF. DNA of the CDR3: TGTGCCAGCAGTTTCGGGGCGAGCACAGATACGCAGTATTTT.

At least ten counts were recorded for this clonotype. The chain uses TRBV21-1 and TRBJ2-7; the listed D gene, TRBD2, was not tested against the DNA. TRBV21-1 is a pseudogene. The CDR3 has 16 amino acids. For the CDR3, the DNA is TGTGCCAGCAGCAAACCGATAACTAGCGGGACCTACGAGCAGTACTTC. Protein sequence: CASSKPITSGTYEQYF.

This clonotype was counted ten times or more. The chain couples TRBV29-1 to TRBJ2-3; 7 nucleotides align to TRBD1. Per the germline V gene, CDR1 is SQVTM and CDR2 is ANQGSEA. This CDR3 has 16 residues. J lost 1 base, V lost 1 base, and 8 bases had no gene match. The CDR3 DNA reads TGCAGCGTTGAAGGTTCTGGGACAGTCGGCACAGATACGCAGTATTTT. It is translated as CSVEGSGTVGTDTQYF.

The rearrangement links TRBV28 to TRBJ1-2; no firm D call. Germline CDR1 is MDHEN and CDR2 is SYDVKM. This CDR3 spans 15 amino acids. Trimming stripped 2 bases from V and 0 bases from J, with 10 bases between. The CDR3 loop reads CASSLIGPTNYGYTF. CDR3 nucleotides: TGTGCCAGCAGTTTAATCGGGCCGACTAACTATGGCTACACCTTC.

This clonotype was counted at least ten times. V gene TRBV7-2 combines with J gene TRBJ1-4; 7 bases match TRBD1. Trimming at V came to 3 bases and at J to 3 bases, leaving 10 bases not matched to a gene. Germline assignment: CDR1 SGHTA and CDR2 FQGNSA. This CDR3 is 17 amino acids long. In nucleotides, the CDR3 is TGTGCCAGCAGCTTGACAGGGAGAGGAGGGGCTAATGAAAAACTGTTTTTT. It specifies CASSLTGRGGANEKLFF.

This clonotype was detected a few times. The chain couples TRBV6-2 or TRBV6-3 to TRBJ2-2, with D possibly being TRBD1 (6 bases). Per the germline V gene, CDR1 is MNHEY and CDR2 is SVGEGT. The V end lost 4 bases, the J end lost 7 bases, and 16 bases lay between the germline ends. The CDR3 is made up of 15 amino acids. The CDR3 reads CASSSTQGTGGELFF. The CDR3 DNA sequence: TGTGCCAGCAGTTCTACACAGGGAACAGGCGGGGAGCTGTTTTTT.

The J gene is TRBJ1-5, the V gene TRBV20-1, with D perhaps TRBD1 (6 bases). V shed 0 bases and J shed 0 bases, with 12 bases lying between them. Germline V CDR1 and CDR2: DFQATT, SNEGSKA (reference sequence). The CDR3 totals 16 residues. The CDR3 protein is CSARDEGGDSNQPQHF. DNA of the CDR3: TGCAGTGCTAGAGATGAGGGGGGGGATAGCAATCAGCCCCAGCATTTT.

The genes are TRBV7-8 and TRBJ2-4, with TRBD2 identical over 11 bases. The germline V gene encodes CDR1 SGHVS and CDR2 FQNEAQ. The CDR3 loop spans 19 amino acids. V shed 3 bases and J 3 bases; nucleotides not matched to a gene: 13. CDR3 sequence: CASSFGLAGTILGKNIQYF. DNA of the CDR3: TGTGCCAGCAGCTTTGGACTAGCGGGCACTATTCTTGGCAAAAACATTCAGTACTTC.

This clonotype came up a few times. This chain connects TRBV27 to TRBJ2-7; D is ambiguous. Per germline, CDR1 MNHEY and CDR2 SMNVEV (reference sequence). This CDR3 is built from 13 residues. The V end was cut by 5 bases, the J end by 5 bases, with 13 bases between. CDR3 protein: CASSAGPGDEQYV. CDR3 in DNA: TGTGCCAGCAGTGCAGGTCCTGGGGACGAGCAGTACGTC.

This clonotype occurred many times. The chain combines TRBV12-3 or TRBV12-4 with TRBJ2-1, with 8 bases fitting TRBD1. Trimming cost V 4 bases and J 8 bases; bases outside gene matches: 4. The CDR3 extends over 13 amino acids. CDR3 in amino acids: CASSWGQVDEQFF. The CDR3, as DNA: TGTGCCAGCAGTTGGGGACAGGTAGATGAGCAGTTCTTC.

This clonotype appeared many times. CDR3 amino acids: CASSQDSGTADTQYF. CDR3 nucleotide sequence: TGCGCCAGCAGCCAAGATTCCGGGACAGCAGATACGCAGTATTTT. The chain carries TRBV4-3 and TRBJ2-3; TRBD1 agrees at 7 bases. Germline trimming cut 0 bases from V and 4 bases from J; bases unmatched to any gene: 4. This CDR3 spans 15 amino acids. Germline CDR1 is LGHNA and CDR2 is YSLEER.

This clonotype was seen at least ten times. The V gene is TRBV28, the J gene TRBJ2-5; tentative D call: TRBD1 (6 bases). This CDR3 is 17 amino acids long. Germline V gene lookup returns CDR1 MDHEN and CDR2 SYDVKM. Trimming left V 1 base short and J 2 bases short, with 17 bases between. The CDR3 spells CASSLFYRDKGQETQYF. The CDR3 coding sequence is TGTGCCAGCAGTTTATTTTATCGGGACAAGGGACAAGAGACCCAGTACTTC.

As to this clonotype: Because the CDR3 is missing its conserved closing phenylalanine or tryptophan, this is likely a read error. The genes are TRBV4-2 and TRBJ2-5; no firm D call. The CDR3 contains 14 residues. Germline CDR1 and CDR2: LGHNA and YNFKEQ. V lost 0 bases and J lost 5, with 10 bases in between. The CDR3 DNA sequence: TGTGCCAGCAGCCAAGAGGTTTTGAGGGAGACCCAGTACCTC. Protein: CASSQEVLRETQYL.

This clonotype occurred many times. This chain's CDR3 is CASSLGDGYGYTF. The CDR3 DNA is TGTGCCAGCAGTTTAGGGGACGGGTATGGCTACACCTTC. V usage is TRBV12-3 or TRBV12-4 and J usage is TRBJ1-2; tentatively, D is TRBD1 (5 bases). V dropped 1 base and J dropped 5 bases, with 8 bases sitting between them. This CDR3 is 13 amino acids long.

This clonotype has ten or more counts. This chain links TRBV6-5 with TRBJ2-5, with D possibly matching TRBD2 (5 bases). Trimming took 5 bases from V and 5 from J, leaving 18 bases between them. CDR3 length: 15 amino acids. In germline, CDR1 is MNHEY, CDR2 SVGAGI. The CDR3 loop is CASSRTDSGLETQYF. The CDR3 nucleotides read TGTGCCAGCAGTCGGACGGATTCGGGATTGGAGACCCAGTACTTC.

This clonotype was seen only a few times. CDR3 region: CASSLYPGKFF. CDR3 DNA: TGTGCCAGCAGTTTGTACCCAGGGAAGTTCTTC. V and J are TRBV12-3 or TRBV12-4 and TRBJ2-1; a possible D gene is TRBD1 (5 bases). The CDR3 covers 11 residues. Trimming pared 3 bases from V and 14 bases from J, leaving 11 bases between.

This clonotype was found many times. The chain carries TRBV9 and TRBJ2-7, with D perhaps matching TRBD2 (5 bases). Deletions cut 0 bases from V and 0 bases from J, with 13 bases between. The length of the CDR3 is 16 residues. In germline, CDR1 is SGDLS, CDR2 YYNGEE. CDR3 in DNA: TGTGCCAGCAGCGTAGGAGGAGGTTGGGACTCCTACGAGCAGTACTTC. This codes for CASSVGGGWDSYEQYF.

This clonotype has at least ten counts. The chain recombines TRBV4-1 with TRBJ1-2; D perhaps matches TRBD1 (5 bases). The CDR3 has 14 amino acids. Per germline, CDR1 MGHRA and CDR2 YSYEKL. V gave up 4 bases and J gave up 2 bases, with 11 bases separating them. The CDR3 bases are TGCGCCAGCAGCCGAATACAGGACAACTATGGCTACACCTTC. Amino acids: CASSRIQDNYGYTF.

To note about this clonotype: Possible read error: a much larger clone is one base away. The gene calls are TRBV6-2 or TRBV6-3 and TRBJ2-5; no firm D call. The CDR3 runs to 14 residues. Germline CDR1 is MNHEY and CDR2 is SVGEGT. The germline V and J ends were trimmed by 3 bases and 2 bases, with 10 bases remaining between them. CDR3 sequence: CASSYKAGQETQYF. For the CDR3, the DNA is TGTGCCAGCAGTTATAAGGCAGGACAAGAGACCCAGTACTTC.